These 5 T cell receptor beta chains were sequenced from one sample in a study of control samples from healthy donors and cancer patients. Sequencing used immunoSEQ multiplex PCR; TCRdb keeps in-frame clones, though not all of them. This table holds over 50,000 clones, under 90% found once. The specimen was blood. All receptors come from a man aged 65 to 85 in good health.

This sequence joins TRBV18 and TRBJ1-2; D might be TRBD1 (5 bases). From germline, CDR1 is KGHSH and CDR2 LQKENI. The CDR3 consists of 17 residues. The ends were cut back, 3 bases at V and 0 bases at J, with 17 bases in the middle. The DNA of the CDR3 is TGTGCCAGCTCACCCCTCGGGCAGGGAGAGACTAACTATGGCTACACCTTC. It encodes CASSPLGQGETNYGYTF.

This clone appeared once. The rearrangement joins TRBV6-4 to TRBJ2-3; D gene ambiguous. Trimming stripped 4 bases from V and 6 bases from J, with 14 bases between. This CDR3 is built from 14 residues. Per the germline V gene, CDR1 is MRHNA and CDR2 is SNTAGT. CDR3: CASSGSGPRDTQYF. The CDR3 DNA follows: TGTGCCAGCAGTGGTTCAGGCCCGAGGGATACGCAGTATTTT.

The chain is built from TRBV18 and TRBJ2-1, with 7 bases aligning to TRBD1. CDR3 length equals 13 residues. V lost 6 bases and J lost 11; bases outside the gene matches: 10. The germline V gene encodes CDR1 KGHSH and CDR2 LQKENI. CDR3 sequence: CASSPTDRVKQFF. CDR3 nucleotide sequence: TGTGCCAGCTCGCCTACCGACAGGGTGAAGCAGTTCTTC.

CDR3 amino acids: CASRGLNTEAFF. CDR3 coding DNA: TGCGCCAGCAGAGGGTTGAACACTGAAGCTTTCTTT. This chain links TRBV10-1 with TRBJ1-1; D remains unclear. The CDR3 consists of 12 residues. The germline V and J ends were trimmed by 6 bases and 0 bases, with 5 bases remaining between them. The germline CDR1 and CDR2 sequences are WNHNN and SYGVQD (reference sequence).

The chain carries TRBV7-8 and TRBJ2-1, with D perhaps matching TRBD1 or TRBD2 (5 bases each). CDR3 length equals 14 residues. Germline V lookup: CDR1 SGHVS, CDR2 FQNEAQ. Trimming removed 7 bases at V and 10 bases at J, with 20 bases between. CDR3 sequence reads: CASTDSRDRREQFF. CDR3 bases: TGTGCCAGCACCGACAGTCGGGACCGCAGGGAGCAGTTCTTC.